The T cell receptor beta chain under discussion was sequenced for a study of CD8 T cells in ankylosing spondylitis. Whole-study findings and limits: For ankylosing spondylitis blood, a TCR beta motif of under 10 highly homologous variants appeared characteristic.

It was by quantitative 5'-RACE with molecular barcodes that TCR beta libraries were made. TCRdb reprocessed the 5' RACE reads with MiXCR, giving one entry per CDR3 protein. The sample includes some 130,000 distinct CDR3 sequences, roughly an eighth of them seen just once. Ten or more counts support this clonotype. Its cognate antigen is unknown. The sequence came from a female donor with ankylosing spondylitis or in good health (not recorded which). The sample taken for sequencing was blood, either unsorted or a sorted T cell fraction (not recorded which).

CDR3 protein: CASRNSGLETQYF. The CDR3 bases are TGTGCCAGCAGAAATAGCGGGCTGGAGACCCAGTACTTC. The chain recombines TRBV5-5 with TRBJ2-5; 7 nucleotides align to TRBD2. The CDR3 is 13 amino acids. Germline V CDR1 and CDR2: SGHKS, YYEKEE (reference sequence). After removal of 5 bases from V and 5 bases from J, the junction contained 6 bases not matched to a gene.